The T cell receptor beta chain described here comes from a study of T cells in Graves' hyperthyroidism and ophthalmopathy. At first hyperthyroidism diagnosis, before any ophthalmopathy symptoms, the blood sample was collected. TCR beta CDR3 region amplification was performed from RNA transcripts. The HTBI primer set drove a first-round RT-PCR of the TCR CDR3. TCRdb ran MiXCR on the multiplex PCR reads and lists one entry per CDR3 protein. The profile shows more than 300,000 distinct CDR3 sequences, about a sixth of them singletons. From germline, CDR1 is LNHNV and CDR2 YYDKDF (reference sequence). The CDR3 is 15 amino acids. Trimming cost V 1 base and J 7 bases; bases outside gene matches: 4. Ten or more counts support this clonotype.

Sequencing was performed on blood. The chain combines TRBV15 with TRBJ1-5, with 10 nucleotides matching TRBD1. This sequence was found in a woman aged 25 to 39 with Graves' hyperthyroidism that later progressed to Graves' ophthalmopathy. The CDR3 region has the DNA TGTGCCACCAGCAGAGCGACAGGGGGCCACCAGCCCCAGCATTTT. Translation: CATSRATGGHQPQHF. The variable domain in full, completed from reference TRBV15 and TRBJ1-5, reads DAMVIQNPRYQVTQFGKPVTLSCSQTLNHNVMYWYQQKSSQAPKLLFHYYDKDFNNEADTPDNFQSRRPNTSFCFLDIRSPGLGDTAMYLCATSRATGGHQPQHFGDGTRLSIL.